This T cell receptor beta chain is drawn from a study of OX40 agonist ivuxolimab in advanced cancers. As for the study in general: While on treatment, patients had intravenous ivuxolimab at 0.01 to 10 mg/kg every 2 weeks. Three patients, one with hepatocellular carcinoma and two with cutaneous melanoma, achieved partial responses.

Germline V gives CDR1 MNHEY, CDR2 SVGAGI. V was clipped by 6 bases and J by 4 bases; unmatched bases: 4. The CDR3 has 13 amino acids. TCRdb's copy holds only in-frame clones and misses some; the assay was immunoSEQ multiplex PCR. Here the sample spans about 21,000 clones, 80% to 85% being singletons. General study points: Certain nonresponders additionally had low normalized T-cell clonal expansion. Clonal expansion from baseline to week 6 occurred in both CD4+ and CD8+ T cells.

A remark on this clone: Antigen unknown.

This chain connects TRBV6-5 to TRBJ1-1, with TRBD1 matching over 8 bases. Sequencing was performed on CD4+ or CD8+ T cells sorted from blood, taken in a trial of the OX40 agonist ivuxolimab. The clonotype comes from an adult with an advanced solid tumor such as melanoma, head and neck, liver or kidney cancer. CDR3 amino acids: CASRLGQGTEAFF. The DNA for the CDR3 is TGTGCCAGCAGACTCGGACAGGGCACTGAAGCTTTCTTT.